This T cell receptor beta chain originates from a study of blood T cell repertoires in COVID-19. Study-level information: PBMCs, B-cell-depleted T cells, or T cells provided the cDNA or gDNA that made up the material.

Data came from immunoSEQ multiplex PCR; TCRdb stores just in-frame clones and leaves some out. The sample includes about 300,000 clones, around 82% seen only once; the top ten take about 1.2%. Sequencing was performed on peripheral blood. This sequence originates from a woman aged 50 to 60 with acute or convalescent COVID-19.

DNA of the CDR3: TGTGCCAGCAGCCTGAATCGCCGGGACAGGGGGCTCTATAATTCACCCCTCCACTTT. Its translation: CASSLNRRDRGLYNSPLHF. The V gene is TRBV7-9, the J gene TRBJ1-6, with 12 bases lining up with TRBD1. The CDR3 consists of 19 residues. J was trimmed by 3 bases and V by 5 bases; bases with no gene match: 11. Germline lookup yields CDR1 SEHNR and CDR2 FQNEAQ (reference sequence).